This TCR beta chain was captured by sequencing in a study of blood T cell repertoires in COVID-19 (dated by TCRdb to about 2020). The study in broad terms: Samples from collaborators originated in the United States, Italy and Spain and spanned both the acute and convalescent phases of COVID-19. The samples were drawn from two sources: the first 160 participants of the ongoing ImmuneRACE study, and 950 to 1,500 subjects contributed by 6 global collaborators. Where available, HLA class I and class II types were obtained from metadata supplied by the sample provider rather than from assay-based typing. The repertoires were made available in a free public database intended to serve as a resource for research on the immune response to SARS-CoV-2. The material from the prospective study consisted of cDNA or gDNA derived from T cells, B-cell-depleted T cells, or PBMCs. Nearly every sample came with metadata listing a de-identified subject ID, COVID-19 status, age in years and sex. Deeply sampled blood TCRbeta repertoires from subjects exposed to, actively infected with, or recovered from COVID-19 were included in the dataset. On the study overall, not on this receptor specifically: Clinical and demographic metadata were provided uncurated, with the amount varying by source and participant.

The immunoSEQ Assay, a bias-controlled multiplex PCR, was used to amplify TCRbeta CDR3 regions from genomic DNA. Processing in the source paper ran as follows. Nucleated cell counts per sample were estimated from amplification of reference gene primers within the assay. Sequence reads were collapsed and filtered to measure the absolute abundance of every unique TCRbeta CDR3 rearrangement. Productive Simpson clonality was computed per sample as the square root of Simpson's diversity index over productive rearrangements. As stored in TCRdb, this immuneACCESS dataset retains in-frame rearrangements with V and J assigned. A fraction of the clones does not appear; measured against another copy, unresolved V genes explain less than half of the discrepancy, and the remainder lacks a known reason. D and trimming were read from the DNA, whereas the V and J calls and clone size are those reported in that table. The sample contains 300,000 to 450,000 clones, roughly 80% of them found a single time. The biggest ten clones account for more than 1% of the sample.

Collaborating institutions collected whole blood in K2EDTA tubes following their own protocols. For TCRbeta analysis, collaborators shipped samples in one of three forms: frozen whole blood, isolated PBMCs, or DNA extracted from either of those sample types. About this clone: Which antigen it targets is not known. No much larger clone is present one base from it, and per-base qualities are unavailable.

The sequence was obtained from a human donor with acute or convalescent COVID-19. The donor label of this sample is uncertain. The sample consisted of peripheral blood.

The DNA is as follows: TGTGCCAGCAGCAAATCACAGCCCTTCTCTGGAAACACCATATATTTT. It translates to CASSKSQPFSGNTIYF. This chain joins TRBV21-1 to TRBJ1-3; TRBD1, the table's D call, lacks a check against the DNA. TRBV21-1 is shown as a pseudogene. The CDR3 measures 16 amino acids from cysteine to phenylalanine. The CDR3 DNA has 48 bases and is translated from base 1.